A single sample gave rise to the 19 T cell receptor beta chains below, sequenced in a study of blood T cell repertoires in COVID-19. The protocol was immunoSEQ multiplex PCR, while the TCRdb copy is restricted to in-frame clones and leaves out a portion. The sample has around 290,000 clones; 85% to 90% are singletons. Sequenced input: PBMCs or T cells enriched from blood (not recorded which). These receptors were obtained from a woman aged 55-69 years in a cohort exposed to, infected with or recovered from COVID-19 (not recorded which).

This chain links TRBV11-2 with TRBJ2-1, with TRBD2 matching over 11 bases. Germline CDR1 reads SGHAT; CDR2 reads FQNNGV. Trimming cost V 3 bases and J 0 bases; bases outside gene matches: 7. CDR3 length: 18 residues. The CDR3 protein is CASSLTTTSGSSYNEQFF. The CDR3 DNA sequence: TGTGCCAGCAGCTTGACCACAACTAGCGGGAGCTCCTACAATGAGCAGTTCTTC.

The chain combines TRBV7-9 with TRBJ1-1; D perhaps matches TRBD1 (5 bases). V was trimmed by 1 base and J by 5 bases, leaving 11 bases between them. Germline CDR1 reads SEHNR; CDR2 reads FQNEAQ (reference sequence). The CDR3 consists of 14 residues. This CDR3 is CASSLVGGGTEAFF. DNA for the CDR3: TGTGCCAGCAGCTTAGTCGGGGGAGGAACTGAAGCTTTCTTT.

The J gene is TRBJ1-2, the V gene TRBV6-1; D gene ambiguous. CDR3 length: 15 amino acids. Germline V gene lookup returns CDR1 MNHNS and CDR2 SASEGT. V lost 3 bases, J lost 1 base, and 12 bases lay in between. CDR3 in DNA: TGTGCCAGCAGTGACCACACCTCGGGTAACTATGGCTACACCTTC. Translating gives CASSDHTSGNYGYTF.

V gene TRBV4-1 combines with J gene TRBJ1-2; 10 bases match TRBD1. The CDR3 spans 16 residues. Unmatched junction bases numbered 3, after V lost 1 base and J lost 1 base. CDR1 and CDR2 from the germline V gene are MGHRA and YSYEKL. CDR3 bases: TGCGCCAGCAGCCAAGTAGGACAGGGGGTTAACTATGGCTACACCTTC. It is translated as CASSQVGQGVNYGYTF.

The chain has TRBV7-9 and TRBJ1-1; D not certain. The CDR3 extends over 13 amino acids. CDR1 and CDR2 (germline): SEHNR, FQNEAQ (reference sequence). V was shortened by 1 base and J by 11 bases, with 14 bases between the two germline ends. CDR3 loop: CASSLVSARRAFF. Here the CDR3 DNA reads TGTGCCAGCAGCTTAGTTTCGGCAAGGAGGGCTTTCTTT.

CDR3 nucleotide sequence: TGCGCCAGCAGCCAAGGGGAAGGAGGGGCGGGTCAGCCCCAGCATTTT. Amino acids: CASSQGEGGAGQPQHF. V gene TRBV4-1 combines with J gene TRBJ1-5, with D possibly TRBD1 on 5 matching bases. From germline, CDR1 is MGHRA and CDR2 YSYEKL. Trimming removed 1 base at V and 6 bases at J, with 16 bases between. There are 16 residues in the CDR3.

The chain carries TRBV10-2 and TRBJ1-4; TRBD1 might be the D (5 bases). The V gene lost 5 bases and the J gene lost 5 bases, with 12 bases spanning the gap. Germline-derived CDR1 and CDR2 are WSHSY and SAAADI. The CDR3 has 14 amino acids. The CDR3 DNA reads TGCGCCAGCAGTCTTGTCAGGGCAAATGAAAAACTGTTTTTT. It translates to CASSLVRANEKLFF.

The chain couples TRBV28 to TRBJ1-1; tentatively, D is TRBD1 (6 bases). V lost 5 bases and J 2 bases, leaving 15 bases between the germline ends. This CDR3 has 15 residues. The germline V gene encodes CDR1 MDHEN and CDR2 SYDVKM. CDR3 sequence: CASSLYRTVNTEAFF. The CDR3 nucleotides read TGTGCCAGCAGTCTCTATCGGACAGTTAACACTGAAGCTTTCTTT.

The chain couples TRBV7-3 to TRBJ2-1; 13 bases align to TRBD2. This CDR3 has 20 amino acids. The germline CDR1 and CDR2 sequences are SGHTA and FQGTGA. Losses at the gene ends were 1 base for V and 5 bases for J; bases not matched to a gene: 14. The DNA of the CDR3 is TGTGCCAGCAGCTTAAAACGTGGGACTAGCGGGACATCGGCAGACAATGAGCAGTTCTTC. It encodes CASSLKRGTSGTSADNEQFF.

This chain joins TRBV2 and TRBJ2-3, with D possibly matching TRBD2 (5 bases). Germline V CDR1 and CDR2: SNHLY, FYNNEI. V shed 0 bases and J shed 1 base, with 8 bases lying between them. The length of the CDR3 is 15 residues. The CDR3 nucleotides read TGTGCCAGCAGTGAAGCTAGCGTTGGCACAGATACGCAGTATTTT. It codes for CASSEASVGTDTQYF.

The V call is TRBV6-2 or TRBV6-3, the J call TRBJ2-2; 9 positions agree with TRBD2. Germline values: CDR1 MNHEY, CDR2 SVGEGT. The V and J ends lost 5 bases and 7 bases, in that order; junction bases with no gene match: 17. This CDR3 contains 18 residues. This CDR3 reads CASSPQYAAGGGVGELFF. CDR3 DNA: TGTGCCAGCAGTCCACAGTATGCAGCGGGAGGAGGAGTCGGGGAGCTGTTTTTT.

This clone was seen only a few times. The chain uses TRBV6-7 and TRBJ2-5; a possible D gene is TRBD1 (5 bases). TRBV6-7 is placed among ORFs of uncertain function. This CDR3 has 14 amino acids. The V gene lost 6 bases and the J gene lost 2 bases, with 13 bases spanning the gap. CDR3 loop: CASRPIDRQETQYF. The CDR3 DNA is TGTGCCAGCAGACCCATAGACAGACAAGAGACCCAGTACTTC.

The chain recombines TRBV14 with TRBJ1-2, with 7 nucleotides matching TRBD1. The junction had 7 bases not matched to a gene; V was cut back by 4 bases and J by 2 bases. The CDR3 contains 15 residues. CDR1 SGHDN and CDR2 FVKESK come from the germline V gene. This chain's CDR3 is CASSLSGGLNYGYTF. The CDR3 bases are TGTGCCAGCAGCCTGTCAGGGGGGTTAAACTATGGCTACACCTTC.

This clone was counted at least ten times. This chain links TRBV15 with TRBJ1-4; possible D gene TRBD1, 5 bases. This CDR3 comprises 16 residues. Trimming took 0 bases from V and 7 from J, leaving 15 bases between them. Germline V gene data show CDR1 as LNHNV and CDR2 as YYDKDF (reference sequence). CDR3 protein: CATSRDRETVVEKLFF. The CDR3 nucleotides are TGTGCCACCAGCAGAGATCGGGAGACAGTAGTTGAAAAACTGTTTTTT.

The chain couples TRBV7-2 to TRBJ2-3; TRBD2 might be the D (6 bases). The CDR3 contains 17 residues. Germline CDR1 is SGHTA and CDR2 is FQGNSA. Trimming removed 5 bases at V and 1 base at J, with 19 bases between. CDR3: CASSPRAGRGGTDTQYF. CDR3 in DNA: TGTGCCAGCAGCCCCCGGGCGGGCCGCGGGGGCACAGATACGCAGTATTTT.

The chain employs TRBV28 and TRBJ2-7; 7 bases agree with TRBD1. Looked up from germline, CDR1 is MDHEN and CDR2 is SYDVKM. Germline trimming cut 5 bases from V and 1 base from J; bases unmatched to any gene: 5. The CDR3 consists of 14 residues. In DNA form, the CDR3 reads TGTGCCAGCAGTACCCGACAGGGATCCTACGAGCAGTACTTC. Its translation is CASSTRQGSYEQYF.

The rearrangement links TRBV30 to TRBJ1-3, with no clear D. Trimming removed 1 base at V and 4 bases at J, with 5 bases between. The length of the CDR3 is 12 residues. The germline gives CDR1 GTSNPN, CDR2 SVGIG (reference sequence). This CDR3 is CAWSEQGNTIYF. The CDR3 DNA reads TGTGCCTGGAGTGAACAGGGAAACACCATATATTTT. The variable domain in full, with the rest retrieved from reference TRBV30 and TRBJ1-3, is SQTIHQWPATLVQPVGSPLSLECTVEGTSNPNLYWYRQAAGRGLQLLFYSVGIGQISSEVPQNLSASRPQDRQFILSSKKLLLSDSGFYLCAWSEQGNTIYFGEGSWLTVV.

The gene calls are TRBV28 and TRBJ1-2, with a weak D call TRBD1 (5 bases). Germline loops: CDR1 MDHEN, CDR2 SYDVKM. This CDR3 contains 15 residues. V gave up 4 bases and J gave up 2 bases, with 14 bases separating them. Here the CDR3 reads CASSSQGVKNYGYTF. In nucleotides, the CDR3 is TGTGCCAGCAGTTCCCAAGGGGTCAAGAACTATGGCTACACCTTC.

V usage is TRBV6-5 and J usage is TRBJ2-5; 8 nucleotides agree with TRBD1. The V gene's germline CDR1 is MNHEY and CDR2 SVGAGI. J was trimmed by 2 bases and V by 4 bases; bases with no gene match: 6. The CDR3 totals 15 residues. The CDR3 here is CASSFGDRQQETQYF. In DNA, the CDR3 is TGTGCCAGCAGTTTCGGGGACAGGCAACAAGAGACCCAGTACTTC.